The 18 T cell receptor beta chains below all came from one sample that was sequenced in a study of T-cell reconstitution after alpha-beta-depleted transplantation in children. Researchers prepared the TCRbeta library using unique molecular identifiers, the study reports. Each CDR3 protein gets one entry after TCRdb re-called the PCR reads with MiXCR. The sample shows roughly 220,000 distinct CDR3 sequences, approximately 12% of them seen only once. The material was PBMCs from the stem cell graft donor, obtained from the stem cell graft. The source is a human donor who donated a stem cell graft to a child with acute lymphoblastic leukemia.

At least ten counts were recorded for this clonotype. The V call is TRBV6-5, the J call TRBJ1-2, with D perhaps TRBD1 (6 bases). The CDR3 has 17 amino acids. Germline-derived CDR1 and CDR2 are MNHEY and SVGAGI. Deletions cut 4 bases from V and 1 base from J, with 19 bases between. The CDR3 DNA reads as TGTGCCAGCAGTTCCGGTGTTGGGACACTCATTAACTATGGCTACACCTTC. Residues: CASSSGVGTLINYGYTF.

This clonotype was recorded many times. The chain combines TRBV5-1 with TRBJ1-1; D gene ambiguous. CDR3 length: 13 residues. The ends were cut back, 4 bases at V and 0 bases at J, with 7 bases in the middle. The germline V gene encodes CDR1 SGHRS and CDR2 YFSETQ. The CDR3 nucleotides are TGCGCCAGCAGCCCGAATATGAACACTGAAGCTTTCTTT. This codes for CASSPNMNTEAFF.

Points on this clonotype: One end of the junction fails to match germline, which may point to a read error. The J gene is TRBJ2-7, the V gene TRBV5-1, with 8 bases matching TRBD1. CDR1 and CDR2 (germline): SGHRS, YFSETQ. The CDR3 loop spans 14 amino acids. CDR3 amino acids: CAGSSTGVVYEQYF. In DNA, the CDR3 is TGCGCCGGCAGCTCGACAGGGGTTGTCTACGAGCAGTACTTC.

This clonotype was seen ten or more times. V is TRBV12-3 or TRBV12-4 and J is TRBJ2-5; 9 bases map to TRBD1. CDR3 length: 14 amino acids. J lost 7 bases, V lost 8 bases, and 11 bases had no gene match. The CDR3 spells CASALDRGFGTQYF. The CDR3 DNA follows: TGTGCCAGCGCCTTGGACAGGGGTTTCGGGACCCAGTACTTC.

This clonotype has a count of ten or more. The chain links TRBV6-5 to TRBJ2-5, with D possibly being TRBD1 (5 bases). The ends were cut back, 4 bases at V and 1 base at J, with 13 bases in the middle. The CDR3 is made up of 15 amino acids. Germline V gives CDR1 MNHEY, CDR2 SVGAGI. The CDR3 DNA is TGTGCCAGCAGTTCTCATGATGACAGCCAAGAGACCCAGTACTTC. Encoded protein: CASSSHDDSQETQYF.

This clonotype has ten or more counts. The V and J genes are TRBV28 and TRBJ2-4; no clear D gene. In germline, CDR1 is MDHEN, CDR2 SYDVKM. The V gene lost 3 bases and the J gene lost 3 bases, with 6 bases spanning the gap. There are 13 residues in the CDR3. CDR3 in DNA: TGTGCCAGCAGTTTCCCTAACAAAAACATTCAGTACTTC. Translated, it gives CASSFPNKNIQYF.

This clonotype was seen a few times. The chain has TRBV6-2 or TRBV6-3 and TRBJ1-4; D ambiguous. CDR3 size: 14 residues. Germline V lookup: CDR1 MNHEY, CDR2 SVGEGT. The V end lost 0 bases, the J end lost 7 bases, and 9 bases lay between the germline ends. DNA of the CDR3: TGTGCCAGCAGTTACTCGAAGGAGGGTGAAAAACTGTTTTTT. It specifies CASSYSKEGEKLFF.

Points on this clonotype: One base away lies a much larger clone, so this may be a sequencing read error. The chain has TRBV12-3 or TRBV12-4 and TRBJ1-4; D is undetermined. This CDR3 has 14 residues. Deletions cut 3 bases from V and 8 bases from J, with 13 bases between. The CDR3 loop reads CASSLRRTGEKLFF. The CDR3 region has the DNA TGTGCCAGCAGTTTGAGACGGACGGGCGAAAAACTGTTTTTT.

The chain links TRBV6-1 to TRBJ1-2; 7 nucleotides match TRBD1. The CDR3 has 14 amino acids. Germline-derived CDR1 and CDR2 are MNHNS and SASEGT. V lost 6 bases, J lost 4 bases, and 8 bases stayed unmatched. The CDR3: CASRRRTGPYGYTF. The CDR3 nucleotides are TGTGCCAGCAGACGTCGGACAGGTCCCTATGGCTACACCTTC.

Ten or more counts support this clonotype. The chain joins TRBV5-1 to TRBJ2-3; the D gene is possibly TRBD1 (5 bases). This CDR3 has 16 amino acids. The germline V and J ends were trimmed by 4 bases and 2 bases, with 17 bases remaining between them. The germline gives CDR1 SGHRS, CDR2 YFSETQ. The CDR3, as DNA: TGCGCCAGCAGCCCAAGTCAAGGACATTCCACAGATACGCAGTATTTT. Its protein product is CASSPSQGHSTDTQYF.

This clonotype was observed many times. DNA of the CDR3: TGTGCCAGCAGTTTAGCGGGTCGGCTCTACGAGCAGTACTTC. Translation: CASSLAGRLYEQYF. The rearrangement links TRBV28 to TRBJ2-7, with TRBD2 as a possible D gene (5 bases). The CDR3 runs to 14 residues. Trimming took off 2 bases at V and 3 bases at J, with 11 bases between the two ends. Looked up from germline, CDR1 is MDHEN and CDR2 is SYDVKM. The whole variable domain, filled in from reference TRBV28 and TRBJ2-7, reads DVKVTQSSRYLVKRTGEKVFLECVQDMDHENMFWYRQDPGLGLRLIYFSYDVKMKEKGDIPEGYSVSREKKERFSLILESASTNQTSMYLCASSLAGRLYEQYFGPGTRLTVT.

With respect to this clonotype: A much more abundant neighbour one base away suggests this may be a read error. This chain links TRBV5-5 with TRBJ1-1, with D hard to call. Germline lookup yields CDR1 SGHKS and CDR2 YYEKEE (reference sequence). There are 14 residues in the CDR3. Trimming left V 0 bases short and J 0 bases short, with 6 bases between. The CDR3 DNA reads as TGTGCCAGCAGCTTGGGATCGGTGAACACTGAAGCTTTCTTT. Translated, it gives CASSLGSVNTEAFF.

The V and J genes are TRBV30 and TRBJ1-1; 7 bases fit TRBD1. The germline V gene encodes CDR1 GTSNPN and CDR2 SVGIG (reference sequence). The CDR3 totals 13 residues. The junction had 11 bases not matched to a gene; V was cut back by 8 bases and J by 5 bases. CDR3 nucleotides: TGTGCCGGGCGACAGGGTTCATATACTGAAGCTTTCTTT. As protein: CAGRQGSYTEAFF.

This sequence joins TRBV12-3 or TRBV12-4 and TRBJ2-5; D is uncertain. The CDR3 contains 14 residues. The V and J ends lost 2 bases and 10 bases respectively, with 17 bases between them. In DNA form, the CDR3 reads TGTGCCAGCAGTTTATCCTCTTCGAGCCTGAGCCAGTACTTC. Protein product: CASSLSSSSLSQYF.

This clonotype was observed many times. The chain combines TRBV20-1 with TRBJ1-1; D remains ambiguous. Germline CDR1 is DFQATT and CDR2 is SNEGSKA (reference sequence). The ends were cut back, 6 bases at V and 3 bases at J, with 14 bases in the middle. There are 13 residues in the CDR3. CDR3 in DNA: TGCAGTGCCGGACGGAGCTGGGACACTGAAGCTTTCTTT. Residues: CSAGRSWDTEAFF.

This clonotype appeared a few times. The gene calls are TRBV20-1 and TRBJ1-5; 7 positions agree with TRBD1. This CDR3 contains 17 residues. The V segment lost 3 bases and the J segment 1 base; nucleotides outside the gene matches: 12. CDR1 is DFQATT, CDR2 SNEGSKA, per germline (reference sequence). The CDR3, as DNA: TGCAGTGCTAGGAGGGTGGAGGGGGCATGGAGCAATCAGCCCCAGCATTTT. Residues: CSARRVEGAWSNQPQHF.

This clonotype was detected many times. CDR3 DNA: TGCGCCAGCAGCCGTGACGGTTCCAACACTGAAGCTTTCTTT. Its protein product is CASSRDGSNTEAFF. The genes are TRBV5-1 and TRBJ1-1; D unresolved. The V gene's germline CDR1 is SGHRS and CDR2 YFSETQ. This CDR3 comprises 14 residues. V shed 4 bases and J shed 2 bases, with 12 bases lying between them.

The table lists this clonotype with many counts. The J gene is TRBJ1-1, the V gene TRBV6-2 or TRBV6-3; D gene unclear. The length of the CDR3 is 11 residues. The ends were cut back, 3 bases at V and 3 bases at J, with 2 bases in the middle. Germline CDR1 MNHEY, CDR2 SVGEGT. CDR3 sequence reads: CASSYDTEAFF. The CDR3 coding sequence is TGTGCCAGCAGTTATGACACTGAAGCTTTCTTT.